The 26 T cell receptor beta chains presented below share a single source sample, sequenced in a study of T cell changes during pregnancy in multiple sclerosis. TCRdb's copy holds only in-frame clones and misses some; the assay was immunoSEQ multiplex PCR. The sample yields 55,000 to 85,000 clones, 85% to 95% seen once. The material sequenced was CD4+ T cells from peripheral blood mononuclear cells, taken after pregnancy. The receptors originated from a female donor with multiple sclerosis, enrolled in a pregnancy study.

The chain uses TRBV28 and TRBJ2-6; D remains unclear. In germline, CDR1 is MDHEN, CDR2 SYDVKM. CDR3 size: 15 residues. The V and J ends lost 2 bases and 0 bases respectively, with 5 bases between them. The CDR3 DNA reads TGTGCCAGCAGTTTAACTGGCTCTGGGGCCAACGTCCTGACTTTC. It codes for CASSLTGSGANVLTF.

The chain carries TRBV6-6 and TRBJ1-5; TRBD1 aligns across 8 bases. Germline assignment: CDR1 MNHNY and CDR2 SVGAGI (reference sequence). V shed 6 bases and J 6 bases; nucleotides not matched to a gene: 13. The CDR3 runs 16 residues. Here the CDR3 DNA reads TGTGCCAGCAGCAAAGAAGGACAGGGAAGTGGTCAGCCCCAGCATTTT. It specifies CASSKEGQGSGQPQHF.

The chain carries TRBV5-1 and TRBJ2-1; 10 bases are a match to TRBD1. This CDR3 region has 15 residues. CDR1 SGHRS and CDR2 YFSETQ come from the germline V gene. V dropped 4 bases and J dropped 8; count of bases not matched to a gene: 9. In nucleotides, the CDR3 is TGCGCCAGCAGCATCGCAGGGACAGGGGACCATGAGCAGTTCTTC. Translation: CASSIAGTGDHEQFF.

The chain combines TRBV2 with TRBJ2-2; 13 bases agree with TRBD2. The trim removed 6 bases at V and 5 bases at J, leaving 3 bases unmatched. CDR3 size: 15 residues. Germline assignment: CDR1 SNHLY and CDR2 FYNNEI. The CDR3 region is CASRLAGGATGELFF. The CDR3 DNA reads TGTGCCAGCAGACTAGCGGGGGGGGCAACCGGGGAGCTGTTTTTT.

The chain carries TRBV23-1 and TRBJ1-2; 8 bases agree with TRBD1. TRBV23-1 is an ORF, with its function uncertain. The CDR3 runs 16 residues. Trimming took 4 bases from V and 8 from J; bases not matched to a gene: 15. CDR3 DNA sequence: TGCGCCAGCAGTCCAGAGGCCCCGCAGGGGGCTGACGGCTACACCTTC. As protein: CASSPEAPQGADGYTF.

The chain uses TRBV7-3 and TRBJ2-2; possibly TRBD2 for D (6 bases). Trimming stripped 7 bases from V and 5 bases from J, with 14 bases between. The CDR3 runs 14 residues. CDR1 and CDR2 (germline): SGHTA, FQGTGA. CDR3 coding DNA: TGTGCCAGCACCCAACCTGGGGGGACCGGGGAGCTGTTTTTT. Its protein is CASTQPGGTGELFF.

The rearrangement uses TRBV9 and TRBJ2-7; D is uncertain. V lost 1 base and J lost 1, with 15 bases in between. CDR1 SGDLS and CDR2 YYNGEE come from the germline V gene. This CDR3 spans 16 amino acids. CDR3 protein: CASSVSETSGSYEQYF. CDR3 DNA: TGTGCCAGCAGCGTAAGTGAGACGTCCGGGTCCTACGAGCAGTACTTC.

As DNA, the CDR3 is TGTGCCAGCAGCTCCCCAACAGGGATCACAGATACGCAGTATTTT. It yields the protein CASSSPTGITDTQYF. V gene TRBV7-9 combines with J gene TRBJ2-3; TRBD1 is a possible D gene (6 bases). Germline values: CDR1 SEHNR, CDR2 FQNEAQ (reference sequence). The CDR3 sequence is 15 residues long. The V gene lost 4 bases and the J gene lost 2 bases, with 13 bases spanning the gap.

This clone has just one count. The chain employs TRBV4-2 and TRBJ1-4; D is perhaps TRBD1 (6 bases). This CDR3 comprises 15 residues. With 0 bases removed from V and 14 bases from J, the gap between germline ends came to 19 bases. The germline CDR1 and CDR2 sequences are LGHNA and YNFKEQ. The CDR3 DNA follows: TGTGCCAGCAGCCAAGATACGCAGGGGCTTGGGGTCCTGTTTTTT. Protein product: CASSQDTQGLGVLFF.

The chain joins TRBV5-4 to TRBJ1-2; D remains unclear. CDR1 and CDR2 (germline): SGHNT, YYREEE (reference sequence). V was pared by 0 bases and J by 0 bases, with 12 bases between. The CDR3 loop spans 16 amino acids. The CDR3 spells CASSLAGSLANYGYTF. CDR3 nucleotides: TGTGCCAGCAGCTTGGCTGGCAGTCTAGCTAACTATGGCTACACCTTC. The full variable domain, completed using reference TRBV5-4 and TRBJ1-2, is ETGVTQSPTHLIKTRGQQVTLRCSSQSGHNTVSWYQQALGQGPQFIFQYYREEENGRGNFPPRFSGLQFPNYSSELNVNALELDDSALYLCASSLAGSLANYGYTFGSGTRLTVV.

J is TRBJ1-3 and V is TRBV28; D might be TRBD1 (5 bases). This CDR3 has 18 amino acids. The germline V gene has CDR1 MDHEN and CDR2 SYDVKM. The V gene lost 5 bases and the J gene lost 2 bases, with 22 bases spanning the gap. For the CDR3, the DNA is TGTGCCAGCAGTCCACCCCCCTCCGCGGGGACGGCTGGAAACACCATATATTTT. Translated: CASSPPPSAGTAGNTIYF.

V and J are TRBV7-8 and TRBJ1-2; 8 positions agree with TRBD1. CDR1 SGHVS and CDR2 FQNEAQ come from the germline V gene. V lost 1 base and J lost 2; bases outside the gene matches: 6. The CDR3 loop spans 16 amino acids. The CDR3 sequence: CASSLVGQGENYGYTF. The CDR3, as DNA: TGTGCCAGCAGCTTAGTCGGACAGGGAGAGAACTATGGCTACACCTTC. Full variable domain (rest looked up from reference TRBV7-8 and TRBJ1-2): GAGVSQSPRYKVAKRGQDVALRCDPISGHVSLFWYQQALGQGPEFLTYFQNEAQLDKSGLPSDRFFAERPEGSVSTLKIQRTQQEDSAVYLCASSLVGQGENYGYTFGSGTRLTVV.

Only a few counts were recorded for this clone. The chain recombines TRBV9 with TRBJ1-3; D possibly corresponds to TRBD1 (5 bases). Trimming removed 0 bases at V and 2 bases at J, with 18 bases between. Germline V gene sequence: CDR1 SGDLS, CDR2 YYNGEE. The CDR3 contains 18 residues. In nucleotides, the CDR3 is TGTGCCAGCAGCGTAGGAGGGATCGGGGGGATGCCTGGAAACACCATATATTTT. As protein: CASSVGGIGGMPGNTIYF.

V usage is TRBV6-6 and J usage is TRBJ1-1; 7 positions match TRBD1. The CDR3 covers 14 residues. Germline V gene sequence: CDR1 MNHNY, CDR2 SVGAGI (reference sequence). Germline trimming cut 2 bases from V and 4 bases from J; bases unmatched to any gene: 4. The CDR3 is CASSYGQGGTEAFF. In DNA, the CDR3 is TGTGCCAGCAGTTACGGGCAGGGGGGCACTGAAGCTTTCTTT.

This chain connects TRBV19 to TRBJ2-7; weak D call: TRBD2 (5 bases). Between the trimmed V and J ends, which lost 10 bases and 2 bases, there was a span of 9 bases. This CDR3 spans 11 amino acids. The V gene's germline CDR1 is LNHDA and CDR2 SQIVND (reference sequence). For the CDR3, the DNA is TGTGCCACGGGGTCGACCTACGAGCAGTACTTC. This sequence encodes CATGSTYEQYF. Variable domain in full (rest from reference TRBV19 and TRBJ2-7): DGGITQSPKYLFRKEGQNVTLSCEQNLNHDAMYWYRQDPGQGLRLIYYSQIVNDFQKGDIAEGYSVSREKKESFPLTVTSAQKNPTAFYLCATGSTYEQYFGPGTRLTVT.

This clone was found a few times. This chain links TRBV9 with TRBJ1-6; D remains ambiguous. Trimming removed 1 base at V and 9 bases at J, with 11 bases between. The CDR3 consists of 14 residues. Germline-derived CDR1 and CDR2 are SGDLS and YYNGEE. The CDR3 here is CASSVRRDGSPLHF. The CDR3, as DNA: TGTGCCAGCAGCGTAAGGAGGGATGGTTCACCCCTCCACTTT.

V is TRBV29-1 and J is TRBJ2-3; 8 bases agree with TRBD2. From germline, CDR1 is SQVTM and CDR2 ANQGSEA. The CDR3 extends over 13 amino acids. V lost 5 bases, J lost 2 bases, and 3 bases stayed unmatched. This chain's CDR3 is CSVSGRHTDTQYF. The CDR3 bases are TGCAGCGTTAGCGGGAGACACACAGATACGCAGTATTTT.

The chain joins TRBV29-1 to TRBJ2-3; TRBD2 matches 12 bases. CDR1 is SQVTM, CDR2 ANQGSEA, per germline. V gave up 4 bases and J gave up 5 bases; unmatched junction bases: 4. The CDR3 is 14 amino acids. The chain's CDR3 is CSVATSGGLDTQYF. The DNA of the CDR3 is TGCAGCGTTGCAACTAGCGGGGGGTTAGATACGCAGTATTTT.

This chain links TRBV7-9 with TRBJ2-2; 10 bases line up with TRBD2. This CDR3 contains 16 residues. The germline V gene encodes CDR1 SEHNR and CDR2 FQNEAQ (reference sequence). Trimming cost V 5 bases and J 6 bases; bases outside gene matches: 9. The CDR3 nucleotides read TGTGCCAGCAGCGAGCTAGCGGGAGTCGTCTCCGGGGAGCTGTTTTTT. As protein: CASSELAGVVSGELFF.

This chain links TRBV5-4 with TRBJ2-7; weak D call: TRBD1 (6 bases). Germline V gives CDR1 SGHNT, CDR2 YYREEE (reference sequence). Trimming shortened V by 0 bases and J by 6 bases, and 10 bases separated the two germline ends. CDR3 length: 13 residues. In nucleotides, the CDR3 is TGTGCCAGCAGCTTGGACAGGGTTGGCGAGCAGTACTTC. Encoded protein: CASSLDRVGEQYF. Based on the CDR3 plus reference TRBV5-4 and TRBJ2-7, the full variable domain is ETGVTQSPTHLIKTRGQQVTLRCSSQSGHNTVSWYQQALGQGPQFIFQYYREEENGRGNFPPRFSGLQFPNYSSELNVNALELDDSALYLCASSLDRVGEQYFGPGTRLTVT.

The V and J genes are TRBV7-8 and TRBJ2-7; maybe TRBD1 (6 bases). V lost 1 base and J lost 3, with 10 bases in between. The CDR3 extends over 14 amino acids. Germline CDR1 SGHVS, CDR2 FQNEAQ. The CDR3 spells CASSLGHRVYEQYF. The CDR3 nucleotides are TGTGCCAGCAGCTTAGGTCACAGGGTCTACGAGCAGTACTTC.

The chain couples TRBV6-8 to TRBJ2-7; D possibly corresponds to TRBD2 (5 bases). CDR1 is MNHGY, CDR2 SAAAGT, per germline. Trimming left V 7 bases short and J 5 bases short, with 24 bases between. The length of the CDR3 is 16 residues. CDR3 residues: CASTYEGFFLGNEQYF. The CDR3 DNA follows: TGTGCCAGCACCTACGAGGGATTTTTTTTGGGCAACGAGCAGTACTTC.

The rearrangement joins TRBV30 to TRBJ1-5; the match to TRBD1 covers 9 bases. V dropped 2 bases and J dropped 6; count of bases not matched to a gene: 8. The CDR3 has 15 residues. Germline lookup yields CDR1 GTSNPN and CDR2 SVGIG (reference sequence). The CDR3 protein is CAWSSGTGNFQPQHF. Written as DNA, the CDR3 is TGTGCCTGGAGTTCCGGGACAGGGAACTTTCAGCCCCAGCATTTT.

V gene TRBV11-2 combines with J gene TRBJ2-7; 7 bases map to TRBD2. The ends lost 1 base at V and 2 bases at J; junction bases unmatched: 5. This CDR3 spans 15 amino acids. From germline, CDR1 is SGHAT and CDR2 FQNNGV. This chain's CDR3 is CASSLGLADPYEQYF. In nucleotides, the CDR3 is TGTGCCAGCAGCTTAGGGCTAGCGGACCCCTACGAGCAGTACTTC.

The rearrangement links TRBV7-9 to TRBJ2-4; 9 nucleotides match TRBD1. This CDR3 is 13 amino acids long. In germline, CDR1 is SEHNR, CDR2 FQNEAQ (reference sequence). With V trimmed by 3 bases and J by 6 bases, 0 bases remained unmatched. CDR3 protein: CASSLGQGNIQYF. The CDR3 DNA follows: TGTGCCAGCAGCTTGGGACAGGGAAACATTCAGTACTTC.

This clone was seen a handful of times. The chain carries TRBV29-1 and TRBJ1-1, with no clear D. Germline assignment: CDR1 SQVTM and CDR2 ANQGSEA. The CDR3 has 13 amino acids. Trimming removed 7 bases from V and 4 bases from J, with 16 bases in between. CDR3 sequence reads: CSASWALGTEAFF. The CDR3 nucleotides are TGCAGCGCCTCATGGGCTCTTGGCACTGAAGCTTTCTTT.